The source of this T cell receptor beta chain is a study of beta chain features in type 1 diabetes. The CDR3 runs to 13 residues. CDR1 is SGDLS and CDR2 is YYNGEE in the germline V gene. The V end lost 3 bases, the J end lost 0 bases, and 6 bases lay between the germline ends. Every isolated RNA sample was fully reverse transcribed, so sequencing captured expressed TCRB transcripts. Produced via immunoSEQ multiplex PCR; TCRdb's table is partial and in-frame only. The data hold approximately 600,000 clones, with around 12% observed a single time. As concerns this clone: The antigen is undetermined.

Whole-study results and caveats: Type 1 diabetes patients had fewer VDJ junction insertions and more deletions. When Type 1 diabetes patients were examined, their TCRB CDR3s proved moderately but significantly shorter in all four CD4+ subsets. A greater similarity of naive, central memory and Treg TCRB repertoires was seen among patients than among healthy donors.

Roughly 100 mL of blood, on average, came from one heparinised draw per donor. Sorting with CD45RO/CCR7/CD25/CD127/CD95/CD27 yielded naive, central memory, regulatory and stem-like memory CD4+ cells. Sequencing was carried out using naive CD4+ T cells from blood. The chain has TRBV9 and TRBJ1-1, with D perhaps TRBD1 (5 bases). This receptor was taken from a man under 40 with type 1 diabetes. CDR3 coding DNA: TGTGCCAGCAGCGCGACAGTGAACACTGAAGCTTTCTTT. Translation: CASSATVNTEAFF.